This T cell receptor (beta chain) comes out of a study of cytomegalovirus exposure and HLA in healthy donors. The PCR employed 60 Vbeta primers together with 13 Jbeta primers. This table comes from immunoSEQ multiplex PCR, and its TCRdb copy is limited to in-frame clones, with some not included. Among 200,000 to 250,000 clones listed, about 74% were seen once. The junction had 7 bases not matched to a gene; V was cut back by 6 bases and J by 7 bases. Germline V lookup: CDR1 SQVTM, CDR2 ANQGSEA. The CDR3 sequence is 14 residues long. The sequenced sample consisted of PBMCs. This rearrangement joins TRBV29-1 to TRBJ2-2, with 11 bases identical to TRBD2. The clonotype was recovered from a man aged 40-55 years in good health and CMV-seronegative. The CDR3 protein is CSVNSGRAVGELFF. The CDR3 DNA reads TGCAGCGTGAATAGCGGGAGGGCCGTCGGGGAGCTGTTTTTT.